This TCR beta chain is from a study of patients and donors after allogeneic stem cell transplantation. TCRdb called the RT-PCR reads again in MiXCR, with one record for every CDR3 protein. Of tens of thousands of distinct CDR3 sequences listed, about a quarter are singletons. The CDR3 loop spans 15 amino acids. Germline lookup yields CDR1 SGHRS and CDR2 YFSETQ. V was clipped by 0 bases and J by 0 bases; unmatched bases: 3. Sequencing input: blood, either unsorted or a sorted T cell fraction (not recorded which). This sequence originates from a human donor who was either an allogeneic HSCT recipient or a stem cell or donor lymphocyte infusion donor (not recorded which). It is not recorded whose cells these are; they may come from a transplant donor. This sequence joins TRBV5-1 and TRBJ2-7, with TRBD1 matching 7 bases. The CDR3 here is CASSLVGQDSYEQYF. CDR3 sequence (DNA): TGCGCCAGCAGCTTGGTAGGACAGGACTCCTACGAGCAGTACTTC. Looking up the rest from reference TRBV5-1 and TRBJ2-7 gives the full variable domain: KAGVTQTPRYLIKTRGQQVTLSCSPISGHRSVSWYQQTPGQGLQFLFEYFSETQRNKGNFPGRFSGRQFSNSRSEMNVSTLELGDSALYLCASSLVGQDSYEQYFGPGTRLTVT.